This T cell receptor beta chain was sequenced for a study of Ad26.COV2.S vaccination and SARS-CoV-2 variants. Study-level information: This donor came from the COV1001 trial of Ad26.COV2.S. The authors gave Ad26.COV2.S intramuscularly, either once or twice 56 days apart. Study-level points and caveats: The placebo group had lower spike-specific TCR breadth than the vaccine recipients did.

V was pared by 1 base and J by 4 bases, with 10 bases between. This CDR3 has 14 amino acids. CDR1 is LNHDA and CDR2 is SQIVND in the germline V gene (reference sequence). Treatment: roughly 20 received Ad26.COV2.S at low or high dose, single or two shots; about 5 received placebo; per-sample allocation not given. Samples were taken on day 63 after the first vaccine or placebo injection. A note on this clone: Antigen unknown.

The assay was immunoSEQ multiplex PCR, and TCRdb's table has in-frame clones only and misses some. The sample records fewer than 500,000 clones, 90% being singletons. The chain employs TRBV19 and TRBJ1-1; D remains ambiguous. The receptor was isolated from a person aged 18-65 years who received the Ad26.COV2.S COVID-19 vaccine or a placebo. The sequenced sample was peripheral blood, obtained in a trial of Ad26.COV2.S vaccine versus placebo. The CDR3 bases are TGTGCCAGTAGTATAGGGACGGATGTCACTGAAGCTTTCTTT. Translated: CASSIGTDVTEAFF.